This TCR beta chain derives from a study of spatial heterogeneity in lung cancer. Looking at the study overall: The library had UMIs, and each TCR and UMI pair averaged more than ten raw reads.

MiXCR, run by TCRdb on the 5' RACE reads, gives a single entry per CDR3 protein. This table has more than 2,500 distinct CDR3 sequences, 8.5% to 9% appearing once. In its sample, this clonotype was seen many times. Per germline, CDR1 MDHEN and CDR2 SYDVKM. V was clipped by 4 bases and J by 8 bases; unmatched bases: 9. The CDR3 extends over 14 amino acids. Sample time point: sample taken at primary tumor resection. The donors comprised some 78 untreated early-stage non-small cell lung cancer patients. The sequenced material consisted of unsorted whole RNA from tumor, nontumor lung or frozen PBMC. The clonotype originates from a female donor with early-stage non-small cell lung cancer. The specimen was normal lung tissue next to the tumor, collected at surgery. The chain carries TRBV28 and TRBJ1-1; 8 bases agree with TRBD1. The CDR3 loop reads CASSSQTGVTEAFF. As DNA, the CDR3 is TGTGCCAGCAGTTCCCAGACAGGGGTTACGGAAGCTTTCTTT.